Included here is one T cell receptor beta chain sequence, with context. Antigen unknown. The data derive from a study of cytomegalovirus exposure and HLA in healthy donors. The CDR3 length is 14 residues. In germline, CDR1 is SGHRS, CDR2 YFSETQ. The V end was cut by 0 bases, the J end by 7 bases, with 11 bases between. Use of 60 Vbeta and 13 Jbeta primers characterized the PCR. Libraries were prepared by immunoSEQ multiplex PCR; TCRdb keeps only in-frame clonotypes and omits some of them. Among about 160,000 clones listed, approximately 81% were seen once. Study-wide findings and caveats: As a later analysis showed, a missense DCLRE1C variant was linked to trimming of TCR beta V- and J-genes. The study flagged some 170 TCR beta chains as cytomegalovirus-associated.

This TCR was recovered from a man between 18 and 35 years old in good health and CMV-seronegative. The specimen was PBMCs. The chain combines TRBV5-1 with TRBJ1-3, with D hard to call. Written as DNA, the CDR3 is TGCGCCAGCAGCTTGGACCCAGATCCGAACACCATATATTTT. It specifies CASSLDPDPNTIYF.